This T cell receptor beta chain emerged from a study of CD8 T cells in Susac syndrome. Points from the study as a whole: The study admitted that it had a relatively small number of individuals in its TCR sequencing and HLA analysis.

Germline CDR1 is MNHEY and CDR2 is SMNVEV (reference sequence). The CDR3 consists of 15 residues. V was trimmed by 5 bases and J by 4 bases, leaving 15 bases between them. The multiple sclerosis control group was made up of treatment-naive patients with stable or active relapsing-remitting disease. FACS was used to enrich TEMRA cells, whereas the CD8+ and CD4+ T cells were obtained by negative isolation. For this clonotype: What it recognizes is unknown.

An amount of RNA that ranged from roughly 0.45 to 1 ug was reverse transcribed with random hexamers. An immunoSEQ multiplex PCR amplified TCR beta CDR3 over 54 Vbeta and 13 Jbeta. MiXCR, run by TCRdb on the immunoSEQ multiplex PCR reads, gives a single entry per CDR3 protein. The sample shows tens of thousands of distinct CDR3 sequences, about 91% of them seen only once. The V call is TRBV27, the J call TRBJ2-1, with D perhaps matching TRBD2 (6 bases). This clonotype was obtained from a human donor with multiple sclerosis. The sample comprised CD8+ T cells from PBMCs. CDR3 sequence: CASSPGVAEYNEQFF. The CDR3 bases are TGTGCCAGCAGTCCCGGGGTAGCGGAATACAATGAGCAGTTCTTC.